This section outlines one TCR beta chain sequence together with its context. Antigen: not known. This specimen belongs to a study of T cell responses to AZD1222 COVID-19 vaccine. Study-wide findings and caveats: There were mostly white British donors and more females than males, and clonal diversity was possibly underestimated.

The repertoire was sequenced with immunoSEQ multiplex PCR; TCRdb's copy has only in-frame clones and lacks some. The sample has over 150,000 clones; approximately 92% are singletons. The V gene's germline CDR1 is ENHRY and CDR2 SYGVKD. This CDR3 comprises 13 residues. The J segment lost 2 bases and the V segment lost 6 bases, leaving 2 bases of the junction unmatched. The genes are TRBV10-3 and TRBJ1-1; 8 bases are shared with TRBD1. This clonotype was sampled from an adult in good health. The material sequenced was peripheral blood, taken on day 0 of AZD1222 vaccination. The CDR3 DNA reads as TGTGCCATCAGGGACAGGGCTAACACTGAAGCTTTCTTT. Protein sequence: CAIRDRANTEAFF.